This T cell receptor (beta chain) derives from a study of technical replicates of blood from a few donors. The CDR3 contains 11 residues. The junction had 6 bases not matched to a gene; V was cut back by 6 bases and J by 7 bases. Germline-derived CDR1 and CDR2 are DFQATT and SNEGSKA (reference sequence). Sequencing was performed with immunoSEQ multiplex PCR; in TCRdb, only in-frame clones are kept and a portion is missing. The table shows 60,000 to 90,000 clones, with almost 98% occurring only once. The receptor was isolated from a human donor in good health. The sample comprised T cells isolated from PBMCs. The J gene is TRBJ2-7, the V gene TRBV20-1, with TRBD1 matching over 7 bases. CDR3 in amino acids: CSARIRGEQYF. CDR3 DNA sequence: TGCAGTGCCCGGATCAGGGGGGAGCAGTACTTC.